What follows are 9 T cell receptor beta chains derived from one specimen sequenced in a study of read filtering for tumor transcriptome and immune sequencing. The library was built from about 370 ng RNA with molecular barcoded adaptors for alpha/delta and beta/gamma chains. TCRdb re-called the reads through MiXCR, storing one row per CDR3 protein. The data contain 120,000 or so distinct CDR3 sequences, around 13% of them seen just once; the ten biggest clones take up 8% to 13%. Sequenced input: a population of CD138-negative cells sorted from bone marrow. The receptors originated from a donor aged 40 or older with multiple myeloma.

Many counts were recorded for this clonotype. V and J are TRBV20-1 and TRBJ1-2, with D possibly matching TRBD1 (6 bases). This CDR3 has 16 amino acids. CDR1 and CDR2 from the germline V gene are DFQATT and SNEGSKA (reference sequence). Trimming took 6 bases from V and 7 from J, leaving 27 bases between them. Written as DNA, the CDR3 is TGCAGTGCCGTCAACCCAATGGTACAGGGTATAGGTGGCTACACCTTC. Translated: CSAVNPMVQGIGGYTF.

This clonotype was counted at least ten times. V gene TRBV5-1 combines with J gene TRBJ2-3; D might be TRBD1 (5 bases). Trimming removed 5 bases from V and 2 bases from J, with 15 bases in between. Germline V CDR1 and CDR2: SGHRS, YFSETQ. This CDR3 has 15 residues. CDR3 sequence reads: CASSRQQTVTDTQYF. The DNA of the CDR3 is TGCGCCAGCAGTCGACAGCAGACAGTCACAGATACGCAGTATTTT.

This clonotype was counted many times. The chain couples TRBV28 to TRBJ2-1, with 8 nucleotides matching TRBD1. CDR3 length: 14 residues. Trimming removed 6 bases from V and 7 bases from J; junction bases left unmatched: 8. The germline V gene has CDR1 MDHEN and CDR2 SYDVKM. CDR3 region: CASSEDRVGNEQFF. DNA of the CDR3: TGTGCCAGCAGCGAGGACAGGGTGGGAAATGAGCAGTTCTTC.

J is TRBJ2-6 and V is TRBV20-1; 7 bases match TRBD1. The CDR3 runs 15 residues. J gave up 3 bases and V 6 bases, and 8 bases lay outside the gene matches. The germline CDR1 and CDR2 sequences are DFQATT and SNEGSKA (reference sequence). CDR3 in amino acids: CSAKTGLDGANVLTF. CDR3 in DNA: TGCAGTGCCAAGACAGGGTTAGATGGGGCCAACGTCCTGACTTTC.

This clonotype was seen many times. The rearrangement joins TRBV19 to TRBJ2-1; D possibly corresponds to TRBD1 (6 bases). CDR1 is LNHDA and CDR2 is SQIVND in the germline V gene (reference sequence). The V end lost 3 bases, the J end lost 0 bases, and 15 bases lay between the germline ends. The CDR3 is 17 amino acids. DNA of the CDR3: TGTGCCAGTAGTATTAGGGGCAGGGGATCCTCCTACAATGAGCAGTTCTTC. Amino acid sequence: CASSIRGRGSSYNEQFF.

This clonotype has ten or more counts. The chain recombines TRBV5-1 with TRBJ2-5; TRBD1 or TRBD2 may be the D gene (5 bases each). This CDR3 is built from 16 residues. V dropped 4 bases and J dropped 2 bases, with 18 bases sitting between them. The germline gives CDR1 SGHRS, CDR2 YFSETQ. In nucleotides, the CDR3 is TGCGCCAGCAGCAATACTCCGGGACCGATACAAGAGACCCAGTACTTC. Its translation: CASSNTPGPIQETQYF.

The chain couples TRBV5-4 to TRBJ2-6; no firm D call. Deletions cut 0 bases from V and 1 base from J, with 2 bases between. The CDR3 loop spans 14 amino acids. Per the germline V gene, CDR1 is SGHNT and CDR2 is YYREEE (reference sequence). CDR3 sequence reads: CASSLDSGANVLTF. As DNA, the CDR3 is TGTGCCAGCAGCTTGGATTCTGGGGCCAACGTCCTGACTTTC.

In its sample, this clonotype was seen many times. The chain carries TRBV10-2 and TRBJ1-2; TRBD1 matches 7 bases. Germline CDR1 is WSHSY and CDR2 is SAAADI. V was pared by 0 bases and J by 7 bases, with 5 bases of the junction left unmatched. The CDR3 is 14 amino acids. DNA of the CDR3: TGCGCCAGCAGTGAGTCGTCTCAGGGGGGTGGCTACACCTTC. Translation gives CASSESSQGGGYTF.

The table lists this clonotype with many counts. A clone one base away is much larger, so this may be a read error. The V call is TRBV12-3 or TRBV12-4, the J call TRBJ1-6; D unclear. This CDR3 has 12 amino acids. The V and J ends lost 3 bases and 5 bases respectively, with 2 bases between them. CDR3: CASSFNNSPLHF. In nucleotides, the CDR3 is TGTGCCAGCAGTTTCAATAATTCACCCCTCCACTTT.